The rows below give T cell receptor beta chains drawn from one sample of a study of shared clonotypes between healthy human individuals. Here immunoSEQ multiplex PCR was the method, and the copy in TCRdb shows in-frame clones only, minus some. The repertoire holds some 2,000,000 clones, with approximately 94% as singletons. Sequencing was performed on naive CD8+ T cells sorted from blood. The receptors originated from a man between 18 and 35 years old in good health. Both conserved end residues are part of each CDR3. D genes are given only for firm matches. Clone size is stated in some rows and not others, as once, few, many or a class when expanded.

d_call j_call v_call clone_size cdr3_nt cdr3_aa
- TRBJ1-5 TRBV6-4 - TGTGCCAGCATCCGGGAGGATAGCAATCAGCCCCAGCATTTT CASIREDSNQPQHF
- TRBJ2-4 TRBV2 - TGTGCCAGCAGCCTCTACGCAGGGGGGAACATTCAGTACTTC CASSLYAGGNIQYF
TRBD1 TRBJ2-1 TRBV5-1 - TGCGCCAGCAGCTTGGCGGGGACAGCCTACAATGAGCAGTTCTTC CASSLAGTAYNEQFF
TRBD1 TRBJ2-7 TRBV5-4 - TGTGCCAGCAACGCGGACAGGGGCTACGAGCAGTACTTC CASNADRGYEQYF
- TRBJ2-5 TRBV7-3 once TGTGCCAGCAGCTTAGTTGGCGGGGAGACCCAGTACTTC CASSLVGGETQYF
TRBD2 TRBJ2-1 TRBV4-1 - TGCGCCAGCAGCCTAGAAAGCGGGAGGGCCCAGTTCTTC CASSLESGRAQFF
- TRBJ2-1 TRBV6-6 - TGTGCCAGCAGTTTTGGGACCTACCACGGGGATGAGCAGTTCTTC CASSFGTYHGDEQFF
- TRBJ2-1 TRBV18 - TGTGCCAGCTCACCCGGCGGGATCAAGAGGGGTGAGCAGTTCTTC CASSPGGIKRGEQFF
- TRBJ2-3 TRBV11-3 once TGTGCCAGCAGCCCCCTCTATGGGGACGCTAACACAGATACGCAGTATTTT CASSPLYGDANTDTQYF
TRBD2 TRBJ2-5 TRBV4-1 - TGCGCCAGCAGCCCCGAAGGAGCGGGGGGTGTTGAGACCCAGTACTTC CASSPEGAGGVETQYF
- TRBJ2-7 TRBV9 - TGTGCCAGCAGCGTAGAGGGGGGTCCGCCCTACGAGCAGTACTTC CASSVEGGPPYEQYF
- TRBJ2-1 TRBV5-1 - TGCGCCAGCAGCTTGGCCCCGGGCCCGAATGAGCAGTTCTTC CASSLAPGPNEQFF
TRBD1 TRBJ2-7 TRBV11-3 - TGTGCCAGCAGCTTAGTAGCTTTGTATATACCCCCCGACAGGGTCTACGAGCAGTACTTC CASSLVALYIPPDRVYEQYF
- TRBJ2-5 TRBV10-3 - TGTGCCATCACCCCCGAGTGGGGCGAAGAGACCCAGTACTTC CAITPEWGEETQYF
- TRBJ2-7 TRBV5-1 - TGCGCCAGCAGCTCGATCCCGGGGGCACACTACGAGCAGTACTTC CASSSIPGAHYEQYF
- TRBJ2-7 TRBV4-1 - TGCGCCAGCAGCCAAACTACAGGGTTAAGCTCCTACGAGCAGTACTTC CASSQTTGLSSYEQYF
- TRBJ1-1 TRBV28 - TGTGCCAGCAGCCCCGTAGGGGAGGTGAACACTGAAGCTTTCTTT CASSPVGEVNTEAFF
TRBD1 TRBJ2-4 TRBV10-3 - TGTGCCATCAGTGCACCGGGACAGGGGGGATTTCAGTACTTC CAISAPGQGGFQYF
- TRBJ2-2 TRBV5-6 - TGTGCCAGCAGCTCCGGTAACACCGGGGAGCTGTTTTTT CASSSGNTGELFF
TRBD1 TRBJ2-3 TRBV27 once TGTGCCAGCAGTATACAGAGACAGGGGCCGTTGGATACGCAGTATTTT CASSIQRQGPLDTQYF
- TRBJ1-4 TRBV19 - TGTGCCAGTAGTATAGACTTGGAGGCCTCTGGACTGTTTTTT CASSIDLEASGLFF
TRBD1 TRBJ1-1 TRBV2 - TGTGCCAGCAGAACGGGACAGGGGTATACTGAAGCTTTCTTT CASRTGQGYTEAFF
- TRBJ2-4 TRBV27 - TGTGCCAGCAGTCCTAACGAGGAGCTCAGAAACATTCAGTACTTC CASSPNEELRNIQYF
- TRBJ2-3 TRBV7-9 - TGTGCCAGCAGGCCCGACGGGGAGGTTAGAGATACGCAGTATTTT CASRPDGEVRDTQYF
TRBD1 TRBJ2-3 TRBV27 - TGTGCCAGCGCCGGACAGGGGGCAGATACGCAGTATTTT CASAGQGADTQYF
- TRBJ1-5 TRBV28 once TGTGCCAGCAGTTCGGAATCAGGGGACCAAAATAGCAATCAGCCCCAGCATTTT CASSSESGDQNSNQPQHF
- TRBJ2-7 TRBV13 - TGTGCCAGCAGCTTTGATAGCGTCGAGCAGTACTTC CASSFDSVEQYF